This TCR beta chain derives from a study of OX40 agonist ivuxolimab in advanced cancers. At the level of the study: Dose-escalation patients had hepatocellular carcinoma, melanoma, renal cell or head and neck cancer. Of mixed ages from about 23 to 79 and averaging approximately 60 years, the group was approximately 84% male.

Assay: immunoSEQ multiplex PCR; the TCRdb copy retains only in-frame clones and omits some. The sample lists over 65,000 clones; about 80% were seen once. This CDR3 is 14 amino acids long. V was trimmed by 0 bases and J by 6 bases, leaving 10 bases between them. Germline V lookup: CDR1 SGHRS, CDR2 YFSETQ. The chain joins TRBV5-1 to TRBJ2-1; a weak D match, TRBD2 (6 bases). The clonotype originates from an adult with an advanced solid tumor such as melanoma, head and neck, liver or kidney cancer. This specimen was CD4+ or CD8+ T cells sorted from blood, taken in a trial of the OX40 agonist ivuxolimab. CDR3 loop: CASSLGGEPNEQFF. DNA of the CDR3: TGCGCCAGCAGCTTGGGGGGGGAACCCAATGAGCAGTTCTTC.